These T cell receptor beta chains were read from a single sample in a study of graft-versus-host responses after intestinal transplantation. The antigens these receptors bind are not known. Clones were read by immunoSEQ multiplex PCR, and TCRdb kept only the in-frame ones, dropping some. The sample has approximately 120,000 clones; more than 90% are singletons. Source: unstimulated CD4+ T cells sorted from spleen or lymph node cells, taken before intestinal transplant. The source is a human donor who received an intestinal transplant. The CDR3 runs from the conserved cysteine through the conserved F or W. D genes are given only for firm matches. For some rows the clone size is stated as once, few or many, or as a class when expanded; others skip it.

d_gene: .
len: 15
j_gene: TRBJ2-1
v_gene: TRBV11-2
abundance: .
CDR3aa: CASSLDGGPRYEQFF
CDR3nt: TGTGCCAGCAGCTTAGATGGAGGCCCGCGCTATGAGCAGTTCTTC

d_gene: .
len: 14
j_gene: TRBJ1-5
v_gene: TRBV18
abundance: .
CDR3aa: CASSPAGLNQPQHF
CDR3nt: TGTGCCAGCTCACCCGCAGGTCTCAATCAGCCCCAGCATTTT

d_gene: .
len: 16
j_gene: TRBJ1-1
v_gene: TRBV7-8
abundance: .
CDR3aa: CASSLKAGPLGTEAFF
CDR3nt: TGTGCCAGCAGCTTAAAGGCAGGCCCGCTGGGCACTGAAGCTTTCTTT

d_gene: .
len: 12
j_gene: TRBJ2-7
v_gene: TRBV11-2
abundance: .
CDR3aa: CASSFGRQMQYF
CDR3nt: TGTGCCAGCAGCTTCGGACGGCAAATGCAGTACTTC

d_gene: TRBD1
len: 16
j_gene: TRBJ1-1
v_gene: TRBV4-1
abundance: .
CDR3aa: CASSPNDRDRGTEAFF
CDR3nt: TGCGCCAGCAGCCCTAACGACAGGGACAGAGGCACTGAAGCTTTCTTT

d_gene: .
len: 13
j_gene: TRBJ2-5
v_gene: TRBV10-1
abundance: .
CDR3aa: CASSEGVRGTQYF
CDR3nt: TGCGCCAGCAGTGAAGGGGTCCGGGGGACCCAGTACTTC

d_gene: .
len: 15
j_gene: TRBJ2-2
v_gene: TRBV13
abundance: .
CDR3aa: CASNERGVGPGELFF
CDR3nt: TGTGCCAGCAACGAGAGAGGGGTGGGTCCCGGGGAGCTGTTTTTT

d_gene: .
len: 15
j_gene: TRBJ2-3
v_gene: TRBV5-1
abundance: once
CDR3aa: CASSLMGLEADTQYF
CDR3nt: TGCGCCAGCAGCTTGATGGGTTTGGAGGCAGATACGCAGTATTTT

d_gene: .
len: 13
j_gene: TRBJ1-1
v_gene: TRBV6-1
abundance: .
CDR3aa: CASRVRWLTGAFF
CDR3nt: TGTGCCAGCAGAGTACGGTGGCTGACGGGGGCTTTCTTT

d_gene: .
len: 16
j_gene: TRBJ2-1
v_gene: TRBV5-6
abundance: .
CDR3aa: CASSIPAGERANEQFF
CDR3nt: TGTGCCAGCAGCATTCCCGCAGGGGAACGGGCCAATGAGCAGTTCTTC

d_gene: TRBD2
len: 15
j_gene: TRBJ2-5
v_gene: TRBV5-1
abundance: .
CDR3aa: CASTPTSGGTETQYF
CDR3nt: TGCGCCAGCACCCCGACTAGCGGGGGTACGGAGACCCAGTACTTC

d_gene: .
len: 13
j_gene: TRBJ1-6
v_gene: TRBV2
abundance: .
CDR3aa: CASSGGMLAPLHF
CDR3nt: TGTGCCTCGAGTGGAGGGATGTTGGCACCCCTCCACTTT

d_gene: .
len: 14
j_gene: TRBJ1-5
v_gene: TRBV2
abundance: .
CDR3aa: CASSEVSDNQPQHF
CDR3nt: TGTGCCAGCAGTGAGGTTTCCGACAATCAGCCCCAGCATTTT

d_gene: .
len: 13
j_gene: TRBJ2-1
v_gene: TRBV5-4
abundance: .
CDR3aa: CASSLVRDHEQFF
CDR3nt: TGTGCCAGCAGCTTGGTTAGGGACCATGAGCAGTTCTTC

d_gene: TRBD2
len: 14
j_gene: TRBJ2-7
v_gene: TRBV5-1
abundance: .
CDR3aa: CASTRTWGGYEQYF
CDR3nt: TGCGCCAGCACAAGGACCTGGGGGGGATACGAGCAGTACTTC

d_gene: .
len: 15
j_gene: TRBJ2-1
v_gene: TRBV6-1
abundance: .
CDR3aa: CASSDGGGAAGEQFF
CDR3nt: TGTGCCAGCAGTGACGGTGGGGGGGCCGCAGGTGAGCAGTTCTTC

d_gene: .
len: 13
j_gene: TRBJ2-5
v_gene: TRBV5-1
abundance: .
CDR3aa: CASSLRVQETQYF
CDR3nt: TGCGCCAGCAGCTTGCGGGTCCAAGAGACCCAGTACTTC

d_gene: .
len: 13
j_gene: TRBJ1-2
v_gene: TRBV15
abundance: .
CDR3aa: CATSRDRDYGYTF
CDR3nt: TGTGCCACCAGCAGAGATCGGGACTATGGCTACACCTTC

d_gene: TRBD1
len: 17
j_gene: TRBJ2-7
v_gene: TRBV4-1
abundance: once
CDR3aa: CASSRQPSPPGQPPPYF
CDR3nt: TGCGCCAGCAGCCGACAGCCATCTCCGCCGGGACAGCCGCCCCCGTACTTC

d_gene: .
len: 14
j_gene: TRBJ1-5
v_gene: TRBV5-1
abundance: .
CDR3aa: CASSIDGINQPQHF
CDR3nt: TGCGCCAGCAGCATAGACGGGATCAATCAGCCCCAGCATTTT

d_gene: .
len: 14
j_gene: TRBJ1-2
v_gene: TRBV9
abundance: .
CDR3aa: CASSVEGDGYGYTF
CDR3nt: TGTGCCAGCAGCGTAGAGGGGGACGGCTATGGCTACACCTTC

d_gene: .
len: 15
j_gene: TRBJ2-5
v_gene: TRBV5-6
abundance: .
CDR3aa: CASSLGVGNGETQYF
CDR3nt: TGTGCCAGCAGCTTGGGGGTGGGAAACGGGGAGACCCAGTACTTC

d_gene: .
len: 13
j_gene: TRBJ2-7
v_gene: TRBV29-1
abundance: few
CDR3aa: CSVEGHRGDEQYF
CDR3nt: TGCAGCGTCGAGGGCCACCGTGGTGACGAGCAGTACTTC

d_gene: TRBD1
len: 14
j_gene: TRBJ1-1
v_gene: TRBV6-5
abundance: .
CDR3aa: CASSYWGQGTEAFF
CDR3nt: TGTGCCAGCAGTTACTGGGGACAGGGCACTGAAGCTTTCTTT

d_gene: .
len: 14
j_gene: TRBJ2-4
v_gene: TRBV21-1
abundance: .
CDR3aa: CAPQGGRAKNIQYF
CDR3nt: TGTGCGCCCCAAGGGGGTAGAGCCAAAAACATTCAGTACTTC

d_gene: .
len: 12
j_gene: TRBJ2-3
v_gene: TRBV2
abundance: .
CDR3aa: CASVLTWDTQYF
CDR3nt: TGTGCCAGCGTCCTAACCTGGGATACGCAGTATTTT

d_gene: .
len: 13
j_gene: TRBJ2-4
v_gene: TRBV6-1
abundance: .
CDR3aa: CASSPGLVEGQYF
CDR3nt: TGTGCCAGCAGCCCGGGCCTGGTTGAGGGTCAGTACTTC

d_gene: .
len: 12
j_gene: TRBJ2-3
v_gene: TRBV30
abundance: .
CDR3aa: CAWSGQGDTQYF
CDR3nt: TGTGCCTGGAGTGGCCAGGGGGATACGCAGTATTTT

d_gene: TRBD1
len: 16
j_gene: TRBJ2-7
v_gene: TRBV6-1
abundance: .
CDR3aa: CASSERRDRRRNEQYF
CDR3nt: TGTGCCAGCAGTGAACGCCGGGACAGACGGAGAAACGAGCAGTACTTC